Listed below are T cell receptor beta chains from one sample, sequenced in a study of beta chain features in type 1 diabetes. Measured with immunoSEQ multiplex PCR; TCRdb has only the in-frame clones, and not every one. Of around 450,000 clones in the sample, about 10% were seen once. The sample consisted of naive CD4+ T cells from blood. The receptor source for this set is a woman between 18 and 30 years old in good health. CDR3s include the opening cysteine and the closing phenylalanine or tryptophan. Fields, in order: D gene, clone size, V gene, J gene, CDR3 DNA, CDR3 protein. A D gene is named only where the DNA matches it firmly. Clone sizes are given selectively: once, few, many, or a class where the clone is expanded.

D: TRBD1; size: few; V: TRBV30; J: TRBJ2-7; DNA: TGTGCCTGGACCTCCCGTGGGGACAGGGGGCTTTACGAGCAGTACTTC; CDR3: CAWTSRGDRGLYEQYF
D: NA; size: NA; V: TRBV2; J: TRBJ1-1; DNA: TGTGCCAGCAGTGAAGAGGTGAACACTGAAGCTTTCTTT; CDR3: CASSEEVNTEAFF
D: TRBD2; size: NA; V: TRBV9; J: TRBJ2-5; DNA: TGTGCCAGCAGCGCCCCGGGTAGCGGGCGACAAGAGACCCAGTACTTC; CDR3: CASSAPGSGRQETQYF
D: TRBD1; size: few; V: TRBV28; J: TRBJ2-1; DNA: TGTGCCAGCAGTCGAGCGGACAGGGGATACTCCTACAATGAGCAGTTCTTC; CDR3: CASSRADRGYSYNEQFF
D: NA; size: few; V: TRBV7-9; J: TRBJ2-3; DNA: TGTGCCAGCAGCTTAGGGGACCTTAGGGAAGATACGCAGTATTTT; CDR3: CASSLGDLREDTQYF
D: TRBD1; size: NA; V: TRBV2; J: TRBJ1-2; DNA: TGTGCCAGCACTTCCCGAGGGGGCGTACATGGCTACACCTTC; CDR3: CASTSRGGVHGYTF
D: NA; size: few; V: TRBV5-1; J: TRBJ2-2; DNA: TGCGCCAGCAGCTTGGTACTAGCCTCGAACACCGGGGAGCTGTTTTTT; CDR3: CASSLVLASNTGELFF
D: TRBD1; size: few; V: TRBV2; J: TRBJ2-1; DNA: TGTGCCAGCAGTGAGTCTAGGACAGGGTCCAATGAGCAGTTCTTC; CDR3: CASSESRTGSNEQFF
D: NA; size: few; V: TRBV7-9; J: TRBJ2-6; DNA: TGTGCCAGCAGCCCTTCTGGGGCCAACGTCCTGACTTTC; CDR3: CASSPSGANVLTF
D: TRBD2; size: few; V: TRBV18; J: TRBJ2-5; DNA: TGTGCCAGCTCCCGTTCGGGGAGGGGAGAGACCCAGTACTTC; CDR3: CASSRSGRGETQYF
D: NA; size: NA; V: TRBV7-9; J: TRBJ1-2; DNA: TGTGCCAGCAGCTTAAAGGGTATCCTCTATGGCTACACCTTC; CDR3: CASSLKGILYGYTF
D: NA; size: few; V: TRBV5-1; J: TRBJ2-5; DNA: TGCGCCAGCAGCTGGGGACAAGAGACCCAGTACTTC; CDR3: CASSWGQETQYF
D: NA; size: NA; V: TRBV7-8; J: TRBJ2-2; DNA: TGTGCCAGCAGCCTTACCGGGGAGCTGTTTTTT; CDR3: CASSLTGELFF
D: TRBD1; size: few; V: TRBV5-1; J: TRBJ2-6; DNA: TGCGCCAGCAGCGTGGGACAGGCTGGGGCCAACGTCCTGACTTTC; CDR3: CASSVGQAGANVLTF
D: TRBD1; size: few; V: TRBV28; J: TRBJ1-3; DNA: TGTGCCAGCAGTTTAGGGACAGGGATTGGAAACACCATATATTTT; CDR3: CASSLGTGIGNTIYF
D: TRBD2; size: NA; V: TRBV15; J: TRBJ2-3; DNA: TGTGCCACCAGCGGGAGACTAGCGGGAAAGGGAGATACGCAGTATTTT; CDR3: CATSGRLAGKGDTQYF
D: TRBD1; size: NA; V: TRBV14; J: TRBJ1-2; DNA: TGTGCCAGCAGCCAAGACCAGACAGGGCATGGCTACACCTTC; CDR3: CASSQDQTGHGYTF
D: NA; size: few; V: TRBV7-9; J: TRBJ2-1; DNA: TGTGCCAGCAGCTTAGGGCATTCCTACAATGAGCAGTTCTTC; CDR3: CASSLGHSYNEQFF
D: NA; size: few; V: TRBV11-2; J: TRBJ2-5; DNA: TGTGCCAGCAGCTTTAATACCCAGTACTTC; CDR3: CASSFNTQYF
D: TRBD1; size: NA; V: TRBV7-9; J: TRBJ2-7; DNA: TGTGCCAGCAGCCCAGGGACAGAATGGTCCTACGAGCAGTACTTC; CDR3: CASSPGTEWSYEQYF
D: TRBD2; size: few; V: TRBV10-3; J: TRBJ2-3; DNA: TGTGCCAGCCGGGGGGAGATTGTAGATACGCAGTATTTT; CDR3: CASRGEIVDTQYF
D: NA; size: few; V: TRBV27; J: TRBJ2-7; DNA: TGTGCCAGCCGCCCGGTGGACACTCGGGTCGAGCAGTACTTC; CDR3: CASRPVDTRVEQYF
D: TRBD1; size: few; V: TRBV7-2; J: TRBJ2-1; DNA: TGTGCCAGCAGCTCACGCGACAGGGTCAATGAGCAGTTCTTC; CDR3: CASSSRDRVNEQFF
D: NA; size: NA; V: TRBV27; J: TRBJ1-2; DNA: TGTGCCAGCAGTTTTCGACAGGCCTATGGCTACACCTTC; CDR3: CASSFRQAYGYTF
D: TRBD2; size: few; V: TRBV5-1; J: TRBJ2-2; DNA: TGCGCCAGCAGCGTACGACTAGCGGGAGGTCATACCGGGGAGCTGTTTTTT; CDR3: CASSVRLAGGHTGELFF
D: TRBD1; size: NA; V: TRBV15; J: TRBJ1-4; DNA: TGTGCCACCAGCAGACAAGACAGGGGACGTACTAATGAAAAACTGTTTTTT; CDR3: CATSRQDRGRTNEKLFF
D: NA; size: few; V: TRBV7-2; J: TRBJ2-1; DNA: TGTGCCAGCAGCCCGAGAGTGAGCAATGAGCAGTTCTTC; CDR3: CASSPRVSNEQFF
D: NA; size: NA; V: TRBV14; J: TRBJ2-3; DNA: TGTGCCAGCAGCCAAGATCCCCTTCCGCTTACGCAGTATTTT; CDR3: CASSQDPLPLTQYF
D: NA; size: once; V: TRBV7-6; J: TRBJ2-3; DNA: TGTGCCAGCAGCTTAGAGGCGGGACCCCTTGAAGCGCAGTATTTT; CDR3: CASSLEAGPLEAQYF